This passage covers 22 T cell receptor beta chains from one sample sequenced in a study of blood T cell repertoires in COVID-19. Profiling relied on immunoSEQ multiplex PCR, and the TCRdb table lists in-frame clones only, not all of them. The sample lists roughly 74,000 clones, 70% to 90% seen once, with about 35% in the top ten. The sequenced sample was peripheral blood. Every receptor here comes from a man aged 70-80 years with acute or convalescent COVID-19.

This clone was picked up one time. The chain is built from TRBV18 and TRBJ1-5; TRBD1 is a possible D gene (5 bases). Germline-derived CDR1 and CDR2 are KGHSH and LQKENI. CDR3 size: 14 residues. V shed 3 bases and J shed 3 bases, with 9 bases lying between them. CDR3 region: CASSPGQVNQPQHF. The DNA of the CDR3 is TGTGCCAGCTCACCGGGGCAGGTCAATCAGCCCCAGCATTTT.

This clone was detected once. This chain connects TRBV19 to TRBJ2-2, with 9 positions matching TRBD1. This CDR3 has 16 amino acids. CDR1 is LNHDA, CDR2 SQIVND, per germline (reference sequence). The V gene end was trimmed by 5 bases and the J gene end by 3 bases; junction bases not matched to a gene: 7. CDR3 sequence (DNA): TGTGCCAGTAGTGCCTTCTGGACAGGGGACACCGGGGAGCTGTTTTTT. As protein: CASSAFWTGDTGELFF. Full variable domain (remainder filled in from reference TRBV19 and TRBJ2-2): DGGITQSPKYLFRKEGQNVTLSCEQNLNHDAMYWYRQDPGQGLRLIYYSQIVNDFQKGDIAEGYSVSREKKESFPLTVTSAQKNPTAFYLCASSAFWTGDTGELFFGEGSRLTVL.

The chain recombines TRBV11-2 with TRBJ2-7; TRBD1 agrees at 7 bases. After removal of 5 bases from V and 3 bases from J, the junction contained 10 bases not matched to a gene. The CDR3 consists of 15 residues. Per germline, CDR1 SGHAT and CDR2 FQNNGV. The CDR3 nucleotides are TGTGCCAGCAGCCCGTCCGGGACAGTTAACTACGAGCAGTACTTC. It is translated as CASSPSGTVNYEQYF.

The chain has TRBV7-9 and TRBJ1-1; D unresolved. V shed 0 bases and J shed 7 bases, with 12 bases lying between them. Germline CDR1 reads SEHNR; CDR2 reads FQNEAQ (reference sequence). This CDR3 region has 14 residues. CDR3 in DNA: TGTGCCAGCAGCTTAGCGGGCCCCGGGGATGAAGCTTTCTTT. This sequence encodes CASSLAGPGDEAFF.

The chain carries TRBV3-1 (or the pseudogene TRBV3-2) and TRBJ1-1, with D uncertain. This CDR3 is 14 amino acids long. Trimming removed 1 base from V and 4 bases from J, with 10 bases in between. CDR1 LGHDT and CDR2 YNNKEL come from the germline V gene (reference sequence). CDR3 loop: CASSQAGGGTEAFF. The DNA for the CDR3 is TGTGCCAGCAGCCAAGCCGGTGGTGGCACTGAAGCTTTCTTT.

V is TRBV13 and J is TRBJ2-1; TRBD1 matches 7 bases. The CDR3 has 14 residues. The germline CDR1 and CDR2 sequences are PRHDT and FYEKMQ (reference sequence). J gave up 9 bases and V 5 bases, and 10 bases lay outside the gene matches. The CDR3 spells CASSRYLGGLEQFF. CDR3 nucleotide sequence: TGTGCCAGCAGCCGTTACTTAGGGGGCCTTGAGCAGTTCTTC.

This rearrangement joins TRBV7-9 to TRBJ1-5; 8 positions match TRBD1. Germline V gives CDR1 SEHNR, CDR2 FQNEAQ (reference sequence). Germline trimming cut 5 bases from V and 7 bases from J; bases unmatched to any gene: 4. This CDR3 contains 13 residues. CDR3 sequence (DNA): TGTGCCAGCAGCCCAGGGGGCGGACAGCCCCAGCATTTT. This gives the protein CASSPGGGQPQHF.

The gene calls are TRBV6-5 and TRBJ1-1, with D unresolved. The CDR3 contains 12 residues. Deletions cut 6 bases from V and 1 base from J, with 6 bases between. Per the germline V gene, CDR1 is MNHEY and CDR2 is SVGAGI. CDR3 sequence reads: CASRGANTEAFF. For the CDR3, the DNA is TGTGCCAGCAGGGGCGCGAACACTGAAGCTTTCTTT.

CDR3 in amino acids: CASSYSLAGTDTQYF. Written as DNA, the CDR3 is TGTGCCAGCAGTTACTCCCTAGCGGGCACAGATACGCAGTATTTT. The chain uses TRBV6-2 or TRBV6-3 and TRBJ2-3; 7 bases are shared with TRBD2. This CDR3 contains 15 residues. With V trimmed by 0 bases and J by 1 base, 1 base remained unmatched. The germline V gene encodes CDR1 MNHEY and CDR2 SVGEGT.

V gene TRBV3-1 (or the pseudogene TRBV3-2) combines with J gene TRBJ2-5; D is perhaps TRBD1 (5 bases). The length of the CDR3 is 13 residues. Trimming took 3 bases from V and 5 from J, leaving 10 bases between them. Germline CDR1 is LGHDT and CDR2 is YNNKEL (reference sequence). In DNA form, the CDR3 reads TGTGCCAGCAGCCACTGGGCAGGGGAGACCCAGTACTTC. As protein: CASSHWAGETQYF.

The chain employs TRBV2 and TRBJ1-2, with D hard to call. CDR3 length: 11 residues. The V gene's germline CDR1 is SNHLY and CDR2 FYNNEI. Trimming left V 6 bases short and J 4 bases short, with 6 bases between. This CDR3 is CASSRGYGYTF. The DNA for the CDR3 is TGTGCCAGCAGCAGAGGCTATGGCTACACCTTC.

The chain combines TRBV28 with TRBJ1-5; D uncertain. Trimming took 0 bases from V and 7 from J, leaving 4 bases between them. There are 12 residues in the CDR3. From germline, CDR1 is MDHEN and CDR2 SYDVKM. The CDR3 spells CASSLWRQPQHF. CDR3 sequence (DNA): TGTGCCAGCAGTTTATGGCGGCAGCCCCAGCATTTT.

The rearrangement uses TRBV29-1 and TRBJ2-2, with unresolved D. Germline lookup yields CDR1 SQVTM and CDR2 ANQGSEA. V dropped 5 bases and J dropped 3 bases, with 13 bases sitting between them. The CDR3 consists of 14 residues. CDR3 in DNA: TGCAGCGTTTTAATAGATCTATACACCGGGGAGCTGTTTTTT. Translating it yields CSVLIDLYTGELFF.

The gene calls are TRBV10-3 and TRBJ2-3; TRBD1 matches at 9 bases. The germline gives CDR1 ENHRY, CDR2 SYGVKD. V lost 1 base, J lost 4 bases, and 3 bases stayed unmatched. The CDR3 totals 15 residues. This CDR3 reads CAISELQGASDTQYF. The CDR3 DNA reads TGTGCCATCAGTGAGTTACAGGGGGCGTCAGATACGCAGTATTTT.

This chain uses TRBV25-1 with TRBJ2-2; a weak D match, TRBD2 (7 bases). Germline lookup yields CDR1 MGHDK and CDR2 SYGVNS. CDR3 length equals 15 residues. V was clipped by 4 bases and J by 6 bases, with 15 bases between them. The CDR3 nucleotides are TGTGCCAGCAGTGGGCCGGGGGGACATCCCGGGGAGCTGTTTTTT. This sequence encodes CASSGPGGHPGELFF.

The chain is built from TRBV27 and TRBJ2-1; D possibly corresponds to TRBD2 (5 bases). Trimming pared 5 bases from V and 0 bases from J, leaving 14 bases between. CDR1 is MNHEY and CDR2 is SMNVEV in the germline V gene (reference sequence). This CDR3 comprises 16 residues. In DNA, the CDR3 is TGTGCCAGCAGTCGTAGGACTCCCAGCTCCTACAATGAGCAGTTCTTC. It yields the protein CASSRRTPSSYNEQFF.

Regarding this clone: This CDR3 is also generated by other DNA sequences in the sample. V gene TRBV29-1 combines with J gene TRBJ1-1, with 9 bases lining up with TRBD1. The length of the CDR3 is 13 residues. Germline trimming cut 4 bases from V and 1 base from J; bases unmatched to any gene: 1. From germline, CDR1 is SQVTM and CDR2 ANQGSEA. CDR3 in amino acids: CSVGQGGNTEAFF. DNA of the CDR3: TGCAGCGTTGGACAGGGGGGGAACACTGAAGCTTTCTTT.

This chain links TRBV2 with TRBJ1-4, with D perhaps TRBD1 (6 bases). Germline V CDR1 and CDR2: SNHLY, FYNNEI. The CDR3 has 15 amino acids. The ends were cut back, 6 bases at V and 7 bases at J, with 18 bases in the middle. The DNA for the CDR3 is TGTGCCAGCAGCGTCAATACAGGGACGGGTGAAAAACTGTTTTTT. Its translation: CASSVNTGTGEKLFF.

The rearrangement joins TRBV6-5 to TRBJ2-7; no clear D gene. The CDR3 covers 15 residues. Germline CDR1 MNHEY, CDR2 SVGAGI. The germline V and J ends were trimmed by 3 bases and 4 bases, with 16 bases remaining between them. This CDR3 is CASSYDAGYPYEQYF. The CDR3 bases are TGTGCCAGCAGTTATGACGCCGGGTACCCTTACGAGCAGTACTTC.

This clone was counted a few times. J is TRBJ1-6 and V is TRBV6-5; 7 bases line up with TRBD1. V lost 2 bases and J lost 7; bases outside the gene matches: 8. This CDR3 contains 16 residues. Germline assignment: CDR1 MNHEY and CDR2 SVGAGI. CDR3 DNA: TGTGCCAGCAGTTACATCAGGGGGACGAAAAATTCACCCCTCCACTTT. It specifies CASSYIRGTKNSPLHF.

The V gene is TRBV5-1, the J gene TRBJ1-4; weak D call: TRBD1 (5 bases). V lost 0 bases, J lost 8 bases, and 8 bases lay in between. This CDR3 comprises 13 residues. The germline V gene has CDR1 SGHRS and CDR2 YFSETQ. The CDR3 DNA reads TGCGCCAGCAGCTTGGCCCAGGGAGAAAAACTGTTTTTT. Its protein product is CASSLAQGEKLFF.

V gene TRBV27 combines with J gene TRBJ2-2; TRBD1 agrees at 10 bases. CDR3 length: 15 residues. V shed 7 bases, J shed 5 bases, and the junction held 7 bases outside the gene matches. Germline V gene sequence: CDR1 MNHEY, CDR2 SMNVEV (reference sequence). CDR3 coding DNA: TGTGCCAGCAAACCCCGGGACAGGGGTACCGGGGAGCTGTTTTTT. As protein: CASKPRDRGTGELFF.